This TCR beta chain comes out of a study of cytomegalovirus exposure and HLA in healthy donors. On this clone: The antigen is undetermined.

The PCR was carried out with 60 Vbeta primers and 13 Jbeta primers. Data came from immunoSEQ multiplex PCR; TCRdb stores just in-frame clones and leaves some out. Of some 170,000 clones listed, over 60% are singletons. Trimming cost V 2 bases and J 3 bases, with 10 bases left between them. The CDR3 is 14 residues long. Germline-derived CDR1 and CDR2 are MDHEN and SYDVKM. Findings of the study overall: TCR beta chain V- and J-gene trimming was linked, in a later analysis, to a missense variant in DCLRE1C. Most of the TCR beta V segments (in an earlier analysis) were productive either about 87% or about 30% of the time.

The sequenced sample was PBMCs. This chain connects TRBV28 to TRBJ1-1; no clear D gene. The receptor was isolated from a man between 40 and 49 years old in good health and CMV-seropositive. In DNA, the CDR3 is TGTGCCAGCAGTTTAACACAGTTGTACACTGAAGCTTTCTTT. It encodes CASSLTQLYTEAFF.